Listed below are T cell receptor beta chains from one sample, sequenced in a study of blood T cell repertoires in COVID-19. The protocol was immunoSEQ multiplex PCR, while the TCRdb copy is restricted to in-frame clones and leaves out a portion. The top ten hold around 3% of the sample, which has approximately 86,000 clones, around 81% seen once. The material sequenced was peripheral blood. All receptors derive from a man aged 45-65 years with acute or convalescent COVID-19. Each CDR3 is given with its conserved first and last residue. Fields, in order: clone size, D gene, V gene, J gene, CDR3 length, CDR3 DNA, CDR3 protein. The D gene is left open where the match is weak. Clone sizes are given selectively: once, few, many, or a class where the clone is expanded.

.	.	TRBV29-1	TRBJ2-7	12	TGCAGCGTGAAGACAGACTCTTACGAGCAGTACTTC	CSVKTDSYEQYF
.	.	TRBV18	TRBJ1-2	15	TGTGCCAGCTCACCAACGGCACAGGGCGACTATGGCTACACCTTC	CASSPTAQGDYGYTF
.	.	TRBV7-2	TRBJ2-1	15	TGTGCCAGCAGCTCCTACGACAGGGAGGTCTATGAGCAGTTCTTC	CASSSYDREVYEQFF
.	.	TRBV6-2/TRBV6-3	TRBJ2-7	11	TGTGCCAGCAGCGACAGCTACGAGCAGTACTTC	CASSDSYEQYF
.	.	TRBV27	TRBJ2-1	16	TGTGCCAGCACCCCAATCCAGGGGTTCACCTACAATGAGCAGTTCTTC	CASTPIQGFTYNEQFF
.	TRBD1	TRBV5-6	TRBJ1-1	15	TGTGCCAGCAGCCTACCGGGACAGACCTTGACTGAAGCTTTCTTT	CASSLPGQTLTEAFF
few	.	TRBV19	TRBJ1-6	17	TGTGCCAGTAGTAAGGGCCGGACAGAAGATAGTAATTCACCCCTCCACTTT	CASSKGRTEDSNSPLHF
few	.	TRBV19	TRBJ1-2	13	TGTGCCAGTAGTCCGGACTTTCCGTATGGCTACACCTTC	CASSPDFPYGYTF
few	.	TRBV7-2	TRBJ2-2	14	TGTGCCAGCAGCTCCACTACGAACACCGGGGAGCTGTTTTTT	CASSSTTNTGELFF
.	TRBD1	TRBV6-1	TRBJ1-5	17	TGTGCCAGCAGTGACACCCTGGGACAGAATAGCAATCAGCCCCAGCATTTT	CASSDTLGQNSNQPQHF
.	TRBD2	TRBV25-1	TRBJ2-5	15	TGTGCCAGCAGTGAACTAGCGGGGGCCCAAGAGACCCAGTACTTC	CASSELAGAQETQYF
.	TRBD2	TRBV7-9	TRBJ2-7	14	TGTGCCAGCAGCTCGACTAGCGGGAGTACCGAGCAGTACTTC	CASSSTSGSTEQYF
.	.	TRBV2	TRBJ1-3	13	TGTGCCAGCAAGGAGGGGTCTGGAAACACCATATATTTT	CASKEGSGNTIYF
.	TRBD1	TRBV7-9	TRBJ2-7	15	TGTGCCAGCAGCTTACAGGGGGCTACTTATTACGAGCAGTACTTC	CASSLQGATYYEQYF
.	.	TRBV7-7	TRBJ2-2	14	TGTGCCAGCAGCTTACAGGGATTAGGCGGGGAGCTGTTTTTT	CASSLQGLGGELFF
.	.	TRBV28	TRBJ1-3	15	TGTGCCAGCAGTAACCCCTCCGGACAGGGAAACACCATATATTTT	CASSNPSGQGNTIYF
once	TRBD1	TRBV18	TRBJ1-6	15	TGTGCCAGCTCACCCGACAGGGGGCAAGGATCACCCCTCCACTTT	CASSPDRGQGSPLHF
.	.	TRBV7-3	TRBJ1-5	13	TGTGCCAGCAGCTTGACAGGTGAATTGCCCCAGCATTTT	CASSLTGELPQHF
.	TRBD1	TRBV6-5	TRBJ2-7	16	TGTGCCAGCAGTTACTGGGGACAGGGCATCACCTACGAGCAGTACTTC	CASSYWGQGITYEQYF
.	.	TRBV29-1	TRBJ2-1	14	TGCAGCGTTGGTGGGAGTAACCCCTACAATGAGCAGTTCTTC	CSVGGSNPYNEQFF
.	TRBD2	TRBV10-1	TRBJ2-7	14	TGCGCCAGCAGCCGGCAGCGGGGTACCTACGAGCAGTACTTC	CASSRQRGTYEQYF
.	.	TRBV5-1	TRBJ2-5	15	TGCGCCAGCAGCTTGGAACCAGGGCCTGTGGAGACCCAGTACTTC	CASSLEPGPVETQYF
.	TRBD1	TRBV6-5	TRBJ2-7	14	TGTGCCAGCAGCCGGGACAGGGAATCCTACGAGCAGTACTTC	CASSRDRESYEQYF
.	.	TRBV7-9	TRBJ2-1	16	TGTGCCAGCAGCCCAGCCACGGGTTTCTCCTACAATGAGCAGTTCTTC	CASSPATGFSYNEQFF
.	.	TRBV6-4	TRBJ2-7	14	TGTGCCAGCCCGCGGACAGAGAGCTCCTACGAGCAGTACTTC	CASPRTESSYEQYF
few	TRBD2	TRBV27	TRBJ2-3	17	TGTGCCAGCAGTTTATCGGGGACTAGCGGGGCCTGGAATACGCAGTATTTT	CASSLSGTSGAWNTQYF
.	.	TRBV10-3	TRBJ1-3	13	TGTGCCAGCGTAACGTTCCCGGGAAACACCATATATTTT	CASVTFPGNTIYF
.	.	TRBV5-1	TRBJ1-4	14	TGCGCCAGCAGTAGGAGGGGAGTGAATGAAAAACTGTTTTTT	CASSRRGVNEKLFF
.	.	TRBV30	TRBJ2-3	13	TGTGCCTGGTGTACCCGCGGATCAGATACGCAGTATTTT	CAWCTRGSDTQYF
.	.	TRBV3-1/TRBV3-2	TRBJ2-4	13	TGTGCCAGCAGCTCGCAGGATCTCGGCATTCAGTACTTC	CASSSQDLGIQYF
.	.	TRBV5-1	TRBJ1-2	11	TGCGCCAGCGGGGAGGGGTTCGGCTACACCTTC	CASGEGFGYTF
.	.	TRBV28	TRBJ1-4	10	TGTGCCACCTATAATGAAAAACTGTTTTTT	CATYNEKLFF
.	TRBD2	TRBV29-1	TRBJ2-1	13	TGCAGCCTGTCTAGCGGGAGGGGAAATGAGCAGTTCTTC	CSLSSGRGNEQFF
.	.	TRBV5-6	TRBJ2-7	14	TGTGCCAGCAGCTTGGGTACAGGGATTTACGAGCAGTACTTC	CASSLGTGIYEQYF
.	.	TRBV6-5	TRBJ2-7	15	TGTGCCAGCAGTTATTCCTTGACCGGGTTCTACGAGCAGTACTTC	CASSYSLTGFYEQYF
few	.	TRBV6-5	TRBJ1-1	14	TGTGCCAGCAACTTGGGCCAGATGAACACTGAAGCTTTCTTT	CASNLGQMNTEAFF
.	.	TRBV25-1	TRBJ2-1	16	TGTGCCAGCAGTGAATCAGGGCCGAGCTCCTACAATGAGCAGTTCTTC	CASSESGPSSYNEQFF
few	.	TRBV9	TRBJ1-1	15	TGTGCCAGCAGCGGAGAGAGGATCGGGAACACTGAAGCTTTCTTT	CASSGERIGNTEAFF
.	TRBD1	TRBV2	TRBJ2-1	13	TGTGCCAGCAGCGCCGACAGGGGTAGTGAGCAGTTCTTC	CASSADRGSEQFF
.	TRBD1	TRBV2	TRBJ1-2	13	TGTGCCAGCAGGGGGACAGGGCACTATGGCTACACCTTC	CASRGTGHYGYTF
.	TRBD1	TRBV10-3	TRBJ2-2	15	TGTGCCATCAGCTCGGGACAGGGGAACACCGGGGAGCTGTTTTTT	CAISSGQGNTGELFF
.	.	TRBV30	TRBJ2-2	16	TGTGCCTGGACCCGGGACAAAAGTTCGAACACCGGGGAGCTGTTTTTT	CAWTRDKSSNTGELFF
.	.	TRBV7-8	TRBJ2-5	16	TGTGCCAGCAGCTTAGCTGGGGTCAGGGGACAAGAGACCCAGTACTTC	CASSLAGVRGQETQYF
.	.	TRBV28	TRBJ1-5	14	TGTGCCAGCAGTTTAGTAGCAAACGGTCAGCCCCAGCATTTT	CASSLVANGQPQHF
.	TRBD1	TRBV2	TRBJ1-1	14	TGTGCCAGCAACACCCGACAGGGTAACACTGAAGCTTTCTTT	CASNTRQGNTEAFF
.	.	TRBV4-3	TRBJ1-2	15	TGCGCCAGCAGCCAAGAGCGTGGGGGGTCGTATGGCTACACCTTC	CASSQERGGSYGYTF
.	.	TRBV30	TRBJ1-1	12	TGTGCCTGGAGTGATCTAGGACAGCCAGCTTTCTTT	CAWSDLGQPAFF
.	TRBD1	TRBV6-5	TRBJ2-2	14	TGTGCCAGCAGGACTGGGACAGGGGTAGGGGAGCTGTTTTTT	CASRTGTGVGELFF
.	.	TRBV28	TRBJ2-7	14	TGTGCCAGCAGTACAGGGGGGGGCTCCTACGAGCAGTACTTC	CASSTGGGSYEQYF